A single sample gave rise to the 19 T cell receptor beta chains below, sequenced in a study of blood T cell repertoires in COVID-19 (dated by TCRdb to about 2020). Library preparation used the immunoSEQ multiplex PCR assay. Imported from immuneACCESS, the table was reduced by TCRdb to in-frame sequences with V and J called. These copies leave out some clones; in studies compared against another copy, an unresolved V gene accounts for under half, and the cause of the remainder is not known. The sample contains 30,000 to 45,000 clones, over 65% of them found a single time. Jointly, the top ten make up approximately 1.9% of the sample. Input material: peripheral blood. All receptors derive from a man in his 60s with active COVID-19.

This sequence joins TRBV2 and TRBJ2-1; 10 positions agree with TRBD2. This CDR3 has 17 residues. CDR1 is SNHLY, CDR2 FYNNEI, per germline. The junction had 11 bases not matched to a gene; V was cut back by 1 base and J by 8 bases. CDR3 nucleotides: TGTGCCAGCAGTGAAGGGAGCGGGGGGGCCCGGACCGATGAGCAGTTCTTC. It is translated as CASSEGSGGARTDEQFF.

The chain employs TRBV5-6 and TRBJ2-2; 8 bases fit TRBD2. V was pared by 2 bases and J by 3 bases, with 6 bases of the junction left unmatched. The length of the CDR3 is 16 residues. The V gene's germline CDR1 is SGHDT and CDR2 YYEEEE. CDR3 nucleotides: TGTGCCAGCAGCTTTAGCGGGGCCTACTACACCGGGGAGCTGTTTTTT. Encoded protein: CASSFSGAYYTGELFF. Filled out from reference TRBV5-6 and TRBJ2-2, the complete variable domain reads DAGVTQSPTHLIKTRGQQVTLRCSPKSGHDTVSWYQQALGQGPQFIFQYYEEEERQRGNFPDRFSGHQFPNYSSELNVNALLLGDSALYLCASSFSGAYYTGELFFGEGSRLTVL.

The chain uses TRBV7-9 and TRBJ1-1, with 7 nucleotides matching TRBD1. Germline loops: CDR1 SEHNR, CDR2 FQNEAQ (reference sequence). J lost 1 base, V lost 5 bases, and 4 bases had no gene match. CDR3 length equals 14 residues. The DNA for the CDR3 is TGTGCCAGCAGCCCACAGGGGTCGAACACTGAAGCTTTCTTT. It codes for CASSPQGSNTEAFF. Variable domain in full (rest from reference TRBV7-9 and TRBJ1-1): DTGVSQNPRHKITKRGQNVTFRCDPISEHNRLYWYRQTLGQGPEFLTYFQNEAQLEKSRLLSDRFSAERPKGSFSTLEIQRTEQGDSAMYLCASSPQGSNTEAFFGQGTRLTVV.

The chain couples TRBV27 to TRBJ2-1; the match to TRBD2 covers 14 bases. The V and J ends lost 7 bases and 0 bases, in that order; junction bases with no gene match: 8. The germline V gene has CDR1 MNHEY and CDR2 SMNVEV (reference sequence). This CDR3 is 18 amino acids long. Here the CDR3 DNA reads TGTGCCAGCACCATGACTAGCGGGAGGGCCAGCTCCTACAATGAGCAGTTCTTC. This translates into CASTMTSGRASSYNEQFF.

The rearrangement links TRBV19 to TRBJ2-7, with D perhaps TRBD1 (6 bases). Germline CDR1 reads LNHDA; CDR2 reads SQIVND (reference sequence). This CDR3 comprises 14 residues. Trimming took 7 bases from V and 3 from J, leaving 16 bases between them. The CDR3 is CASKRKGDVYEQYF. The CDR3 DNA reads as TGTGCCAGTAAGAGAAAGGGGGATGTCTACGAGCAGTACTTC.

The rearrangement uses TRBV2 and TRBJ2-7; D is perhaps TRBD2 (5 bases). Germline assignment: CDR1 SNHLY and CDR2 FYNNEI. Trimming stripped 10 bases from V and 3 bases from J, with 13 bases between. The CDR3 extends over 12 amino acids. The DNA of the CDR3 is TGTGCCACCAACCTTGGGAGCTACGAGCAGTACTTC. It translates to CATNLGSYEQYF.

V and J are TRBV6-2 or TRBV6-3 and TRBJ2-7; D unresolved. Germline assignment: CDR1 MNHEY and CDR2 SVGEGT. This CDR3 has 14 residues. V shed 6 bases and J shed 0 bases, with 12 bases lying between them. This chain's CDR3 is CASSSAYRSYEQYF. The CDR3 bases are TGTGCCAGCAGCTCTGCGTACCGCTCCTACGAGCAGTACTTC.

V usage is TRBV19 and J usage is TRBJ1-1; D remains ambiguous. The CDR3 has 15 residues. Germline V CDR1 and CDR2: LNHDA, SQIVND (reference sequence). Trimming cost V 6 bases and J 3 bases, with 17 bases left between them. The CDR3 nucleotides are TGTGCCAGTAGCTATCGATCTGTTTTCGACACTGAAGCTTTCTTT. Translation: CASSYRSVFDTEAFF. Full variable domain (missing parts from reference TRBV19 and TRBJ1-1): DGGITQSPKYLFRKEGQNVTLSCEQNLNHDAMYWYRQDPGQGLRLIYYSQIVNDFQKGDIAEGYSVSREKKESFPLTVTSAQKNPTAFYLCASSYRSVFDTEAFFGQGTRLTVV.

The chain couples TRBV7-2 to TRBJ1-2, with D perhaps matching TRBD1 (6 bases). The CDR3 contains 14 residues. Trimming took off 4 bases at V and 7 bases at J, with 16 bases between the two ends. Germline assignment: CDR1 SGHTA and CDR2 FQGNSA. Here the CDR3 reads CASSSQPGQSGYTF. As DNA, the CDR3 is TGTGCCAGCAGCTCTCAACCGGGACAATCTGGCTACACCTTC.

This chain links TRBV19 with TRBJ1-1, with TRBD1 matching 10 bases. The V gene end was trimmed by 3 bases and the J gene end by 3 bases; junction bases not matched to a gene: 7. CDR3 length equals 16 residues. Germline V gene sequence: CDR1 LNHDA, CDR2 SQIVND (reference sequence). CDR3 bases: TGTGCCAGTAGTATGGGGACAGGGGATGTGCACACTGAAGCTTTCTTT. As protein: CASSMGTGDVHTEAFF.

V usage is TRBV5-1 and J usage is TRBJ2-6, with D maybe TRBD1 (6 bases). The germline V gene has CDR1 SGHRS and CDR2 YFSETQ. Trimming pared 5 bases from V and 2 bases from J, leaving 20 bases between. The CDR3 has 18 residues. CDR3 amino acids: CASRESGTRGTGANVLTF. DNA of the CDR3: TGCGCCAGCAGAGAGTCCGGGACCAGGGGAACTGGGGCCAACGTCCTGACTTTC.

In its sample, this clone was seen once. V is TRBV29-1 and J is TRBJ2-2, with 7 bases aligning to TRBD2. This CDR3 region has 14 residues. Per the germline V gene, CDR1 is SQVTM and CDR2 is ANQGSEA. After removal of 8 bases from V and 5 bases from J, the junction contained 11 bases not matched to a gene. The CDR3 loop is CSPRLAVPTGELFF. CDR3 DNA sequence: TGCAGCCCCCGCCTAGCGGTACCTACCGGGGAGCTGTTTTTT.

The V call is TRBV30, the J call TRBJ1-2, with D perhaps matching TRBD1 (6 bases). Per the germline V gene, CDR1 is GTSNPN and CDR2 is SVGIG (reference sequence). The CDR3 covers 12 residues. The ends were cut back, 0 bases at V and 8 bases at J, with 10 bases in the middle. CDR3 sequence reads: CAWSVGGEGYTF. CDR3 DNA sequence: TGTGCCTGGAGTGTAGGGGGAGAAGGCTACACCTTC.

The genes are TRBV30 and TRBJ1-1; D not certain. The CDR3 spans 13 residues. Trimming left V 0 bases short and J 1 base short, with 6 bases between. Germline lookup yields CDR1 GTSNPN and CDR2 SVGIG (reference sequence). The CDR3 loop reads CAWSVGRNTEAFF. CDR3 DNA sequence: TGTGCCTGGAGTGTCGGGAGGAACACTGAAGCTTTCTTT.

The chain uses TRBV18 and TRBJ2-7; possibly TRBD1 for D (6 bases). The V gene's germline CDR1 is KGHSH and CDR2 LQKENI. The ends were cut back, 3 bases at V and 1 base at J, with 13 bases in the middle. The CDR3 is 15 residues long. The CDR3 DNA reads as TGTGCCAGCTCACCTTTGGGGGCATCATCCTACGAGCAGTACTTC. It yields the protein CASSPLGASSYEQYF.

The gene calls are TRBV7-9 and TRBJ1-1; 7 bases agree with TRBD1. This CDR3 has 17 residues. The germline gives CDR1 SEHNR, CDR2 FQNEAQ (reference sequence). The V gene end was trimmed by 5 bases and the J gene end by 4 bases; junction bases not matched to a gene: 16. CDR3 nucleotides: TGTGCCAGCAGCCCCGGGGGGGGAAGACAGGGATCCACTGAAGCTTTCTTT. It specifies CASSPGGGRQGSTEAFF.

V and J are TRBV5-1 and TRBJ2-3, with TRBD1 matching 10 bases. Germline V gives CDR1 SGHRS, CDR2 YFSETQ. V was clipped by 4 bases and J by 2 bases; unmatched bases: 7. There are 16 residues in the CDR3. CDR3 loop: CASSSRQGANTDTQYF. The CDR3 region has the DNA TGCGCCAGCAGCAGCCGACAGGGGGCAAACACAGATACGCAGTATTTT.

The J gene is TRBJ2-7, the V gene TRBV3-1 (or the pseudogene TRBV3-2); 10 bases fit TRBD2. The germline gives CDR1 LGHDT, CDR2 YNNKEL (reference sequence). The CDR3 contains 15 residues. Trimming removed 2 bases from V and 6 bases from J; junction bases left unmatched: 7. CDR3 DNA sequence: TGTGCCAGCAGCCAACAAAGCGGGAGGGCCTCCGAGCAGTACTTC. Translating it yields CASSQQSGRASEQYF.

The chain carries TRBV4-3 and TRBJ1-1; tentatively, D is TRBD1 (5 bases). Trimming took 3 bases from V and 6 from J, leaving 14 bases between them. This CDR3 comprises 14 residues. CDR1 LGHNA and CDR2 YSLEER come from the germline V gene. The CDR3 protein is CASSQTGGVSEAFF. The CDR3 coding sequence is TGCGCCAGCAGCCAGACGGGGGGTGTATCTGAAGCTTTCTTT.